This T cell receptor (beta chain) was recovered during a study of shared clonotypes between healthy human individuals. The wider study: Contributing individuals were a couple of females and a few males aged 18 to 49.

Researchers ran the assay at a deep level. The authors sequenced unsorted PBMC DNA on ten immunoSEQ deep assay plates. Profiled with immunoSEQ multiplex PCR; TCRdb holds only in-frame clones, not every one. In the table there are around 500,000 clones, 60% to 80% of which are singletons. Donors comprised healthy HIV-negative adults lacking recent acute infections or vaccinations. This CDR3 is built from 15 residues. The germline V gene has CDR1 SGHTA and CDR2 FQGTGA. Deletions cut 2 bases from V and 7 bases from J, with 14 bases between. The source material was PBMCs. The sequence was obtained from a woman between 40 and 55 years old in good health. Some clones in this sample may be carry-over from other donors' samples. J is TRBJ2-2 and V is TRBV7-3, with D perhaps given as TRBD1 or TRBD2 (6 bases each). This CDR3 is CASSLLGGSGGELFF. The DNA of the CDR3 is TGTGCCAGCAGCTTATTAGGGGGGAGCGGCGGGGAGCTGTTTTTT.